The present T cell receptor (beta chain) was sequenced within a study of CD8 T cell repertoires and HIV-1 epitope variants. Study-wide background: T cells were stimulated with Twenty-five Gag and Nef peptides separately.

The protocol was immunoSEQ multiplex PCR, while the TCRdb copy is restricted to in-frame clones and leaves out a portion. The table records about 5,900 clones, about 59% of them present only once. Notes on this clone: Antigen specificity is unknown.

CDR3 length equals 15 residues. The germline V gene has CDR1 ENHRY and CDR2 SYGVKD. Trimming removed 2 bases at V and 1 base at J, with 9 bases between. The sequence was collected from a male donor with HIV. Input material: cultured CD8+ T cells derived from PBMCs. This chain joins TRBV10-3 and TRBJ2-4, with a weak D call TRBD2 (6 bases). The CDR3 spells CAISETGSAKNIQYF. For the CDR3, the DNA is TGTGCCATCAGTGAGACCGGGAGCGCCAAAAACATTCAGTACTTC.